A selection of T cell receptor beta chains follows, all from one sample in a study of identical twins. TCRdb independently ran MiXCR on the 5' RACE reads; one entry per CDR3 protein. The table has roughly 1.6 million distinct CDR3 sequences, around 29% seen once; the top ten hold around 0.3%. Source material: cord blood. All receptors come from a newborn girl in good health. The CDR3 runs from the conserved cysteine through the conserved F or W. The D gene is left open where the match is weak. Not all rows give a size; the values are once, few, many and, for expanded clones, a class.

>.|TRBJ2-1|TRBV20-1|.
TGCAGTGCTCCCCGGGACCTTAATTACAATGAGCAGTTCTTC
CSAPRDLNYNEQFF
>few|TRBJ2-3|TRBV5-6|.
TGTGCCAGCAGCCCGGACAGATACACAGATACGCAGTATTTT
CASSPDRYTDTQYF
>.|TRBJ1-2|TRBV3-1|.
TGTGCCAGCAGCCAAGGAGGTGGACAGCGAGGCTACACCTTC
CASSQGGGQRGYTF
>few|TRBJ2-1|TRBV6-6|.
TGTGCCAGCAGTTACTGGGGGCCGAGCTCCTACAATGAGCAGTTCTTC
CASSYWGPSSYNEQFF
>.|TRBJ2-5|TRBV4-2|TRBD2
TGTGCCAGCAGCCAAGAAGAGCGGGAGGTGTACTTC
CASSQEEREVYF
>.|TRBJ2-6|TRBV3-1|.
TGTGCCAGCAGCCAGGGACATGGTACTGGGGCCAACGTCCTGACTTTC
CASSQGHGTGANVLTF
>few|TRBJ2-1|TRBV6-5|.
TGTGCCAGCAGCACTCGCCCTCCAACCAGGAGGTCGTCCTACAATGAGCAGTTCTTC
CASSTRPPTRRSSYNEQFF
>.|TRBJ1-2|TRBV20-1|.
TGCAGTGCTAGACTACAGCCCGCCTATGGCTACACCTTC
CSARLQPAYGYTF
>.|TRBJ2-1|TRBV29-1|TRBD1
TGCAGCGTTGAGACGGACAGGGGCAATGAGCAGTTCTTC
CSVETDRGNEQFF
>.|TRBJ2-3|TRBV20-1|TRBD1
TGCAGTGCTAAAAACAGGGGCGCTTGGACAGATACGCAGTATTTT
CSAKNRGAWTDTQYF